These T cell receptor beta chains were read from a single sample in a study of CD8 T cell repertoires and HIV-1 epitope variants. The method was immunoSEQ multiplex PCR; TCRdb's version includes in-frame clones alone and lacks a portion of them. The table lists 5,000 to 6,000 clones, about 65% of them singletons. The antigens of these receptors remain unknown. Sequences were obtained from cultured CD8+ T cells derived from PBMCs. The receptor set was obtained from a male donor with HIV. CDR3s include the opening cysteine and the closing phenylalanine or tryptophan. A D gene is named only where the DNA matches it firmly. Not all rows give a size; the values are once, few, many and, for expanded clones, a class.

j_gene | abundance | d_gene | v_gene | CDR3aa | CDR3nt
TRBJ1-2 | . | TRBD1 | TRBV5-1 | CASSSDGQGASYGYTF | TGCGCCAGCAGCTCGGACGGACAGGGGGCGAGCTATGGCTACACCTTC
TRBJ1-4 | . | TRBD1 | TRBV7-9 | CASSDRGSGNEKLFF | TGTGCCAGCAGCGACAGGGGCTCTGGTAATGAAAAACTGTTTTTT
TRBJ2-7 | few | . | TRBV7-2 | CASSLTRDSSYEQYF | TGTGCCAGCAGCTTAACCCGGGACTCCTCCTACGAGCAGTACTTC
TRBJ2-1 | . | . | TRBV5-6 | CASSFNLDGYEQFF | TGTGCCAGCAGCTTTAACCTCGACGGCTATGAGCAGTTCTTC
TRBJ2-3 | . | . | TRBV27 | CASSSGDGTDTQYF | TGTGCCAGCAGCTCGGGGGATGGGACAGATACGCAGTATTTT
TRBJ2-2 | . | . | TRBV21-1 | CASSKEASGATPGELFF | TGTGCCAGCAGCAAAGAGGCTAGCGGGGCGACCCCGGGGGAGCTGTTTTTT
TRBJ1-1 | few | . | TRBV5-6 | CASSLTGSTEAFF | TGTGCCAGCAGCTTGACAGGGTCTACTGAAGCTTTCTTT
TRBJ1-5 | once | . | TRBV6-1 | CASSEGSGWSNQPQHF | TGTGCCAGCAGTGAAGGGTCAGGGTGGAGCAATCAGCCCCAGCATTTT
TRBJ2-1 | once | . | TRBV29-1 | CSVEEIGGVEQFF | TGCAGCGTTGAAGAAATCGGGGGCGTTGAGCAGTTCTTC
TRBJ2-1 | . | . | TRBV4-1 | CASSQASSYNEQFF | TGCGCCAGCAGCCAAGCGAGCTCCTACAATGAGCAGTTCTTC
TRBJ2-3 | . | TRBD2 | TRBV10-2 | CASSEIGLAGDTQYF | TGCGCCAGCAGTGAGATAGGACTAGCGGGCGATACGCAGTATTTT
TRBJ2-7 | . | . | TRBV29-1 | CSVDAQTSYEQYF | TGCAGCGTTGATGCGCAGACCTCCTACGAGCAGTACTTC
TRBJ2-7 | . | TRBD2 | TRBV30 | CAWSDTSGGNLISYEQYF | TGTGCCTGGAGCGATACTAGCGGGGGGAACCTCATTTCCTACGAGCAGTACTTC
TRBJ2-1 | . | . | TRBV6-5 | CASSFNSGEQFF | TGTGCCAGCAGTTTTAACAGTGGTGAGCAGTTCTTC
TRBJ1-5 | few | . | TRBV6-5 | CACRSGGVQPQHF | TGTGCCTGCCGTTCGGGGGGCGTACAGCCCCAGCATTTT
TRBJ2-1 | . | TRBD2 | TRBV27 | CASTLLAGGPNEQFF | TGTGCCAGCACTTTACTAGCGGGGGGCCCTAATGAGCAGTTCTTC
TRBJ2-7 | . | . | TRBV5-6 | CASSGRDRYEQYF | TGTGCCAGCAGCGGTCGGGACCGCTACGAGCAGTACTTC
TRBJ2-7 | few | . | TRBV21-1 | CASSLPSSYEQYF | TGTGCCAGCAGCTTACCAAGCTCCTACGAGCAGTACTTC
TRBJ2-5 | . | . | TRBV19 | CASSVAPGTQYF | TGTGCCAGTAGTGTGGCGCCGGGGACCCAGTACTTC
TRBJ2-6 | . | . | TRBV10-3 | CATHGGPSGANVLTF | TGTGCTACCCACGGGGGGCCCTCTGGGGCCAACGTCCTGACTTTC
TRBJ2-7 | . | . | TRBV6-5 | CASSYSISGGTYEQYF | TGTGCCAGCAGTTACTCGATCTCCGGCGGAACCTACGAGCAGTACTTC
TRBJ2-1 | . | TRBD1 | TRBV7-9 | CASRVDRGLDEQFF | TGTGCCAGCAGGGTGGACAGGGGGCTTGATGAGCAGTTCTTC
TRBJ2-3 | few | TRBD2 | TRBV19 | CASSIVAGAVDTQYF | TGTGCCAGTAGTATAGTAGCGGGAGCAGTAGATACGCAGTATTTT
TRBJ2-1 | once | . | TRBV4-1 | CASSQEPRPTYNEQFF | TGCGCCAGCAGCCAAGAACCCCGGCCCACCTACAATGAGCAGTTCTTC
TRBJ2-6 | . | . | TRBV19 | CASSIQSSGANVLTF | TGTGCCAGTAGTATCCAGAGCTCTGGGGCCAACGTCCTGACTTTC
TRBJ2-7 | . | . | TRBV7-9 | CASSLVGLLYEQYF | TGTGCCAGCAGCCTAGTCGGCCTACTCTACGAGCAGTACTTC
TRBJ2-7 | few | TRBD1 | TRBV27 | CASSLRGLSYEQYF | TGTGCCAGCAGTCTGAGGGGGCTCTCCTACGAGCAGTACTTC
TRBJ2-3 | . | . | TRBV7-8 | CASRGRAGTDTQYF | TGTGCCAGCAGAGGCAGGGCTGGCACAGATACGCAGTATTTT
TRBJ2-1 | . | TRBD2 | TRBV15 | CATSPGLAGLNEQFF | TGTGCCACCAGCCCTGGACTAGCGGGGCTTAATGAGCAGTTCTTC